One sample yielded the 22 T cell receptor beta chains listed below, sequenced in a study of cytomegalovirus exposure and HLA in healthy donors (dated by TCRdb to 2016 to 2017). Libraries were made using the immunoSEQ multiplex PCR assay. For the multiplex PCR, a mixture combining 60 forward primers for TCR Vbeta segments and 13 reverse primers for TCR Jbeta segments was used. The immuneACCESS repertoire file appears here via TCRdb, limited to in-frame rearrangements. These files lack a portion of the clones; in checked studies, under half of the deficit traces to unresolved V genes, and the cause of the others is not known. This sample gives approximately 110,000 clones in total; over 9.5% of them show up just once. More than 15% of the sample lies in the top ten. Input material: PBMCs. The receptor set was obtained from a middle-aged man in good health and CMV-seropositive.

This clone appeared a few times. The J gene is TRBJ2-7, the V gene TRBV7-9, with 10 bases identical to TRBD1. The length of the CDR3 is 15 residues. With V trimmed by 5 bases and J by 7 bases, 11 bases remained unmatched. Germline loops: CDR1 SEHNR, CDR2 FQNEAQ (reference sequence). The CDR3 DNA is TGTGCCAGCAGCCGACAGGGGGCTACCTTCTTAGAGCAGTACTTC. This encodes CASSRQGATFLEQYF.

This clone was observed a handful of times. V and J are TRBV16 and TRBJ2-1, with a possible D match to TRBD1 (6 bases). Germline values: CDR1 KGHSY, CDR2 FQNENV. This CDR3 contains 14 residues. V lost 4 bases and J 10 bases, leaving 17 bases between the germline ends. CDR3: CASSPSPGAGEQFF. The CDR3 nucleotides read TGTGCCAGCAGCCCCTCCCCAGGGGCTGGAGAGCAGTTCTTC.

This clone was counted only a few times. V is TRBV29-1 and J is TRBJ2-2; D is unresolved. The CDR3 consists of 14 residues. Germline CDR1 is SQVTM and CDR2 is ANQGSEA. V shed 4 bases and J shed 0 bases, with 9 bases lying between them. This CDR3 reads CSVGRGANTGELFF. Here the CDR3 DNA reads TGCAGCGTTGGTAGAGGTGCGAACACCGGGGAGCTGTTTTTT.

The rearrangement uses TRBV29-1 and TRBJ1-1; no clear D gene. Germline V gene data show CDR1 as SQVTM and CDR2 as ANQGSEA. This CDR3 region has 12 residues. The V gene lost 1 base and the J gene lost 1 base, with 4 bases spanning the gap. CDR3 protein: CSVEGANTEAFF. CDR3 in DNA: TGCAGCGTTGAAGGGGCGAACACTGAAGCTTTCTTT.

The chain links TRBV6-5 to TRBJ2-2; 7 bases are shared with TRBD2. CDR1 is MNHEY, CDR2 SVGAGI, per germline. The CDR3 extends over 15 amino acids. V shed 8 bases and J 2 bases; nucleotides not matched to a gene: 8. The CDR3 coding sequence is TGTGCCAGCTCTAGGCGGGACTATAACACCGGGGAGCTGTTTTTT. Translating it yields CASSRRDYNTGELFF.

Only one count was recorded for this clone. This chain joins TRBV5-6 and TRBJ2-7; perhaps TRBD1 as D (5 bases). This CDR3 is 12 amino acids long. Trimming took 2 bases from V and 3 from J, leaving 6 bases between them. Germline values: CDR1 SGHDT, CDR2 YYEEEE. The CDR3 bases are TGTGCCAGCAGCTTTCAGGGCTACGAGCAGTACTTC. Protein: CASSFQGYEQYF.

This clone occurred a few times. CDR3 nucleotide sequence: TGTGCCAGCAGCAAACCGGGACAGGGGATTGGGGGCACTGAAGCTTTCTTT. Encoded protein: CASSKPGQGIGGTEAFF. This chain links TRBV7-9 with TRBJ1-1; 10 bases agree with TRBD1. CDR3 length equals 17 residues. CDR1 and CDR2 (germline): SEHNR, FQNEAQ (reference sequence). The trim removed 5 bases at V and 4 bases at J, leaving 13 bases unmatched.

This sequence joins TRBV7-2 and TRBJ2-7; 7 bases align to TRBD1. The length of the CDR3 is 11 residues. Trimming cost V 2 bases and J 9 bases; bases outside gene matches: 1. Looked up from germline, CDR1 is SGHTA and CDR2 is FQGNSA. DNA of the CDR3: TGTGCCAGCAGCTTACAGGGGGTGCAGTACTTC. Encoded protein: CASSLQGVQYF.

This clone was picked up a small number of times. This chain connects TRBV18 to TRBJ2-7, with TRBD1 identical over 8 bases. Looked up from germline, CDR1 is KGHSH and CDR2 is LQKENI. The V segment lost 10 bases and the J segment 7 bases; nucleotides outside the gene matches: 12. The CDR3 length is 13 residues. The CDR3, as DNA: TGTGCCATATCCGGGACAGGTTCGTGGGAGCAGTACTTC. Protein: CAISGTGSWEQYF.

CDR3 sequence (DNA): TGCGCCAGCAGCCCGGCGGGACAGGGGGCTTACGAGCAGTACTTC. Translating it yields CASSPAGQGAYEQYF. The J gene is TRBJ2-7, the V gene TRBV5-1; 12 positions match TRBD1. Per the germline V gene, CDR1 is SGHRS and CDR2 is YFSETQ. The CDR3 is 15 amino acids. The trim removed 4 bases at V and 4 bases at J, leaving 6 bases unmatched.

The chain links TRBV7-9 to TRBJ2-7; no clear D. CDR1 is SEHNR and CDR2 is FQNEAQ in the germline V gene (reference sequence). Between the trimmed V and J ends, which lost 5 bases and 6 bases, there was a span of 14 bases. This CDR3 region has 13 residues. CDR3 loop: CASSPITVPEQYF. The CDR3 bases are TGTGCCAGCAGCCCCATCACAGTCCCCGAGCAGTACTTC.

The chain carries TRBV2 and TRBJ1-5, with TRBD1 matching 9 bases. The CDR3 spans 16 residues. J lost 2 bases, V lost 6 bases, and 8 bases had no gene match. Germline CDR1 SNHLY, CDR2 FYNNEI. CDR3 nucleotides: TGTGCCAGCAGGACACCGGGACAGGGTGGCAATCAGCCCCAGCATTTT. Translated: CASRTPGQGGNQPQHF.

V and J are TRBV6-1 and TRBJ2-7; tentatively, D is TRBD2 (5 bases). CDR3 length: 12 amino acids. Germline V lookup: CDR1 MNHNS, CDR2 SASEGT. The V end lost 3 bases, the J end lost 5 bases, and 8 bases lay between the germline ends. The CDR3 DNA sequence: TGTGCCAGCAGTGACGTGGGAGACGAGCAGTACTTC. Protein: CASSDVGDEQYF.

The chain joins TRBV5-5 to TRBJ1-1; perhaps TRBD1 as D (6 bases). The germline V gene encodes CDR1 SGHKS and CDR2 YYEKEE (reference sequence). The CDR3 contains 14 residues. V was pared by 4 bases and J by 7 bases, with 17 bases between. CDR3 amino acids: CASSLTGLWGEAFF. CDR3 nucleotides: TGTGCCAGCAGCCTGACAGGACTGTGGGGTGAAGCTTTCTTT.

This clone appeared a few times. V gene TRBV6-4 combines with J gene TRBJ2-1, with TRBD1 identical over 9 bases. The CDR3 loop spans 16 amino acids. V dropped 2 bases and J dropped 6; count of bases not matched to a gene: 8. The germline V gene has CDR1 MRHNA and CDR2 SNTAGT. Here the CDR3 reads CASSDNGTGSGNEQFF. The CDR3 DNA is TGTGCCAGCAGTGACAACGGGACAGGGTCGGGCAATGAGCAGTTCTTC.

The CDR3 here is CASSSLAYEQYF. The CDR3 nucleotides read TGTGCCAGCAGCTCACTAGCGTACGAGCAGTACTTC. The V gene is TRBV5-6, the J gene TRBJ2-7, with 7 bases fitting TRBD2. Germline V gene sequence: CDR1 SGHDT, CDR2 YYEEEE. With 3 bases clipped from V and 4 bases from J, the junction kept 1 base outside the gene matches. The CDR3 loop spans 12 amino acids.

V and J are TRBV7-8 and TRBJ2-7; 7 bases match TRBD1. With 2 bases clipped from V and 4 bases from J, the junction kept 11 bases outside the gene matches. This CDR3 region has 16 residues. Germline values: CDR1 SGHVS, CDR2 FQNEAQ. The CDR3 DNA reads TGTGCCAGCAGCTTATACCAAGGGACAGCCACTTACGAGCAGTACTTC. Protein sequence: CASSLYQGTATYEQYF.

This clone showed up just a few times. This CDR3 reads CASIEQGAGEKLFF. The CDR3 DNA is TGTGCCAGCATCGAACAGGGCGCGGGTGAAAAACTGTTTTTT. The chain links TRBV28 to TRBJ1-4; maybe TRBD1 (6 bases). From germline, CDR1 is MDHEN and CDR2 SYDVKM. The CDR3 has 14 residues. V lost 7 bases and J 7 bases, leaving 16 bases between the germline ends.

The chain is built from TRBV7-2 and TRBJ1-4, with TRBD1 as a possible D gene (6 bases). The V gene's germline CDR1 is SGHTA and CDR2 FQGNSA. The CDR3 loop spans 14 amino acids. The germline V and J ends were trimmed by 2 bases and 5 bases, with 9 bases remaining between them. In nucleotides, the CDR3 is TGTGCCAGCAGCTTAAGGCAGGGGAATGAAAAACTGTTTTTT. The encoded protein is CASSLRQGNEKLFF.

This clone has more than one count but fewer than ten. V usage is TRBV29-1 and J usage is TRBJ2-3; D perhaps matches TRBD2 (6 bases). This CDR3 has 12 residues. Germline loops: CDR1 SQVTM, CDR2 ANQGSEA. V was pared by 7 bases and J by 0 bases, with 8 bases between. Here the CDR3 DNA reads TGCAGCGGGGGGGTCAGCACAGATACGCAGTATTTT. Translating it yields CSGGVSTDTQYF.

This clone was recorded a few times. The chain links TRBV7-2 to TRBJ1-1; 7 bases match TRBD1. Per the germline V gene, CDR1 is SGHTA and CDR2 is FQGNSA. The V gene end was trimmed by 3 bases and the J gene end by 0 bases; junction bases not matched to a gene: 4. The CDR3 extends over 15 amino acids. The CDR3 here is CASSFRQGMNTEAFF. CDR3 DNA sequence: TGTGCCAGCAGCTTCCGACAGGGAATGAACACTGAAGCTTTCTTT.

The rearrangement joins TRBV5-1 to TRBJ1-1; TRBD1 might be the D (5 bases). CDR1 and CDR2 (germline): SGHRS, YFSETQ. The CDR3 has 15 residues. V lost 5 bases and J 1 base, leaving 15 bases between the germline ends. CDR3 residues: CASRTPTGGNTEAFF. The CDR3 DNA reads TGCGCCAGCAGAACGCCGACGGGGGGGAACACTGAAGCTTTCTTT. Drawing the rest from reference TRBV5-1 and TRBJ1-1, the complete variable domain is KAGVTQTPRYLIKTRGQQVTLSCSPISGHRSVSWYQQTPGQGLQFLFEYFSETQRNKGNFPGRFSGRQFSNSRSEMNVSTLELGDSALYLCASRTPTGGNTEAFFGQGTRLTVV.